The 6 T cell receptor beta chains below all came from one sample that was sequenced in a study of CD8+CD57+ T cells in acquired aplastic anemia. The use of genomic DNA as template underpinned the TCR beta VDJ and CDR3 profiling. TCRdb itself ran the reads through MiXCR, one entry per CDR3 protein. The table lists about 190,000 distinct CDR3 sequences, around 50% of them singletons, with about 15% in the top ten. Sequencing used sorted CD4+, CD8+, or CD8+CD57+ T cells (not recorded which) from PBMCs. The origin of the receptors is a human donor in good health, serving as a control.

V gene TRBV18 combines with J gene TRBJ2-6; D is undetermined. CDR3 length: 16 residues. Trimming stripped 2 bases from V and 2 bases from J, with 10 bases between. The germline V gene has CDR1 KGHSH and CDR2 LQKENI. DNA for the CDR3: TGTGCCAGCTCACCAAATACAGCAACTGGGGCCAACGTCCTGACTTTC. This gives the protein CASSPNTATGANVLTF.

This clonotype was counted at least ten times. The V gene is TRBV7-6, the J gene TRBJ2-7; a weak D match, TRBD1 (6 bases). The ends were cut back, 6 bases at V and 7 bases at J, with 19 bases in the middle. Germline V gene sequence: CDR1 SGHVS, CDR2 FNYEAQ. There are 14 residues in the CDR3. This CDR3 reads CASSTGQRSREQYF. CDR3 coding DNA: TGTGCCAGCAGTACAGGACAGCGATCAAGGGAGCAGTACTTC.

This clonotype was picked up a small number of times. The chain has TRBV7-2 and TRBJ1-2; D gene ambiguous. V shed 1 base and J shed 4 bases, with 10 bases lying between them. Germline assignment: CDR1 SGHTA and CDR2 FQGNSA. The length of the CDR3 is 14 residues. The CDR3 is CASSLETETYGYTF. The CDR3 coding sequence is TGTGCCAGCAGCTTAGAGACGGAAACCTATGGCTACACCTTC. The complete variable domain, with remaining parts taken from reference TRBV7-2 and TRBJ1-2, reads GAGVSQSPSNKVTEKGKDVELRCDPISGHTALYWYRQSLGQGLEFLIYFQGNSAPDKSGLPSDRFSAERTGGSVSTLTIQRTQQEDSAVYLCASSLETETYGYTFGSGTRLTVV.

This rearrangement joins TRBV2 to TRBJ1-2, with D unresolved. The germline V gene encodes CDR1 SNHLY and CDR2 FYNNEI. This CDR3 comprises 15 residues. V was shortened by 7 bases and J by 2 bases, with 17 bases between the two germline ends. In DNA, the CDR3 is TGTGCCAGCAAAATTCGTCAGGAGGCGAACTATGGCTACACCTTC. Its translation is CASKIRQEANYGYTF.

The genes are TRBV6-5 and TRBJ1-6; the D is unclear. The germline CDR1 and CDR2 sequences are MNHEY and SVGAGI. V dropped 6 bases and J dropped 0 bases, with 6 bases sitting between them. This CDR3 has 14 amino acids. The CDR3 spells CASRSSSYNSPLHF. In DNA form, the CDR3 reads TGTGCCAGCAGGTCGAGCTCCTATAATTCACCCCTCCACTTT.

The V call is TRBV10-3, the J call TRBJ1-1, with D possibly being TRBD1 (6 bases). This CDR3 comprises 14 residues. Germline V lookup: CDR1 ENHRY, CDR2 SYGVKD. V was shortened by 0 bases and J by 6 bases, with 11 bases between the two germline ends. The CDR3: CAISESMGAAEAFF. The CDR3 DNA is TGTGCCATCAGTGAGTCGATGGGGGCTGCTGAAGCTTTCTTT.